One and the same sample provided the 29 T cell receptor beta chains below, sequenced in a study of cytomegalovirus exposure and HLA in healthy donors. A multiplex PCR was run with 60 Vbeta primers and 13 Jbeta primers. Method: immunoSEQ multiplex PCR; TCRdb's copy keeps in-frame clones and lacks some. The sample lists under 200,000 clones, approximately 80% seen once, with roughly 3.6% in the top ten. Source material: PBMCs. These receptor sequences come from a man younger than 45 in good health and CMV-seropositive.

The V call is TRBV4-1, the J call TRBJ2-5; D is unclear. The J call may be incorrect, as the DNA end agrees better with TRBJ2-7. CDR3 length equals 13 residues. CDR1 and CDR2 (germline): MGHRA, YSYEKL. CDR3 sequence reads: CASSQELGYEQYF. The DNA of the CDR3 is TGCGCCAGCAGCCAAGAACTGGGCTACGAGCAGTACTTC.

The CDR3 DNA reads TGTGCCAGCTCCCCCCGGGGGGGCTACGAGCAGTACTTC. Translation: CASSPRGGYEQYF. V usage is TRBV27 and J usage is TRBJ2-7, with 8 bases identical to TRBD2. The CDR3 has 13 residues. With V trimmed by 8 bases and J by 3 bases, 6 bases remained unmatched. CDR1 MNHEY and CDR2 SMNVEV come from the germline V gene (reference sequence).

The genes are TRBV19 and TRBJ1-1, with D unclear. The CDR3 spans 13 residues. The V gene's germline CDR1 is LNHDA and CDR2 SQIVND (reference sequence). Trimming cost V 6 bases and J 4 bases, with 12 bases left between them. The CDR3 reads CASRREVATEAFF. CDR3 nucleotides: TGTGCCAGTAGACGGGAGGTGGCCACTGAAGCTTTCTTT. Full variable domain (remainder filled in from reference TRBV19 and TRBJ1-1): DGGITQSPKYLFRKEGQNVTLSCEQNLNHDAMYWYRQDPGQGLRLIYYSQIVNDFQKGDIAEGYSVSREKKESFPLTVTSAQKNPTAFYLCASRREVATEAFFGQGTRLTVV.

Turning to this clone: The same CDR3 can be traced to other DNA sequences in this sample. The chain carries TRBV5-1 and TRBJ2-3; 8 bases are a match to TRBD1. CDR3 length equals 16 residues. Germline CDR1 is SGHRS and CDR2 is YFSETQ. Trimming removed 2 bases from V and 2 bases from J; junction bases left unmatched: 7. This CDR3 is CASSFSGGANTDTQYF. In DNA, the CDR3 is TGCGCCAGCAGCTTCTCAGGGGGCGCGAACACAGATACGCAGTATTTT.

V gene TRBV2 combines with J gene TRBJ1-5; D is undetermined. Trimming left V 5 bases short and J 4 bases short, with 9 bases between. The CDR3 loop spans 13 amino acids. CDR1 SNHLY and CDR2 FYNNEI come from the germline V gene. The CDR3 spells CASSLTENQPQHF. The CDR3 coding sequence is TGTGCCAGCAGTCTCACAGAAAATCAGCCCCAGCATTTT.

The gene calls are TRBV6-1 and TRBJ2-5; 8 bases align to TRBD1. V was clipped by 1 base and J by 9 bases; unmatched bases: 4. Looked up from germline, CDR1 is MNHNS and CDR2 is SASEGT. The CDR3 runs 13 residues. The CDR3 DNA reads as TGTGCCAGCAGTGAAGGGCAGGACAGGGCCCAGTACTTC. This codes for CASSEGQDRAQYF.

V usage is TRBV5-1 and J usage is TRBJ1-2; TRBD1 matches 12 bases. There are 15 residues in the CDR3. Germline loops: CDR1 SGHRS, CDR2 YFSETQ. After removal of 4 bases from V and 3 bases from J, the junction contained 4 bases not matched to a gene. The CDR3 loop reads CASSVGTGGHYGYTF. DNA of the CDR3: TGCGCCAGCAGCGTTGGGACAGGGGGCCACTATGGCTACACCTTC.

The chain carries TRBV27 and TRBJ2-2, with D possibly being TRBD1 (7 bases). The CDR3 totals 14 residues. V lost 8 bases and J 6 bases, leaving 16 bases between the germline ends. CDR1 and CDR2 from the germline V gene are MNHEY and SMNVEV (reference sequence). CDR3 sequence (DNA): TGTGCCAGCCAGGGGGACTTAGCTCCCGGGGAGCTGTTTTTT. Amino acid sequence: CASQGDLAPGELFF.

This chain joins TRBV5-1 and TRBJ1-4, with D possibly matching TRBD1 (6 bases). Trimming took off 5 bases at V and 3 bases at J, with 11 bases between the two ends. This CDR3 is 14 amino acids long. CDR1 and CDR2 (germline): SGHRS, YFSETQ. The CDR3 region has the DNA TGCGCCAGCAGTCCACAGGGTCCTAATGAAAAACTGTTTTTT. Protein: CASSPQGPNEKLFF.

This clone has only a few counts. The chain employs TRBV19 and TRBJ1-1, with D uncertain. Germline loops: CDR1 LNHDA, CDR2 SQIVND (reference sequence). The CDR3 contains 13 residues. Trimming shortened V by 4 bases and J by 0 bases, and 6 bases separated the two germline ends. The DNA of the CDR3 is TGTGCCAGTAGTAGGGGAGTGAACACTGAAGCTTTCTTT. Its protein product is CASSRGVNTEAFF.

The V gene is TRBV5-6, the J gene TRBJ2-7, with D perhaps matching TRBD2 (5 bases). The CDR3 has 14 amino acids. Trimming left V 4 bases short and J 1 base short, with 12 bases between. CDR1 and CDR2 (germline): SGHDT, YYEEEE. The CDR3 DNA follows: TGTGCCAGCAGCGCACCGGGAAATTCCTACGAGCAGTACTTC. Protein product: CASSAPGNSYEQYF.

This rearrangement joins TRBV30 to TRBJ2-1; 8 bases map to TRBD2. The germline V gene has CDR1 GTSNPN and CDR2 SVGIG (reference sequence). V was clipped by 0 bases and J by 7 bases; unmatched bases: 5. The CDR3 spans 14 residues. The CDR3 DNA reads as TGTGCCTGGAGTGTTGGCGGGGGGTGGAATGAGCAGTTCTTC. It is translated as CAWSVGGGWNEQFF.

The chain combines TRBV7-7 with TRBJ2-5; D may be TRBD1 (5 bases). The CDR3 is 14 residues long. V gave up 1 base and J gave up 4 bases, with 10 bases separating them. In germline, CDR1 is SSHAT, CDR2 FNYEAQ (reference sequence). The DNA of the CDR3 is TGTGCCAGCAGCTTAGATCACAGGCTAGAGACCCAGTACTTC. It yields the protein CASSLDHRLETQYF.

This chain uses TRBV4-1 with TRBJ1-1; possible D gene TRBD1, 6 bases. Germline V gives CDR1 MGHRA, CDR2 YSYEKL. The CDR3 spans 14 residues. V gave up 5 bases and J gave up 1 base, with 11 bases separating them. The CDR3 nucleotides are TGCGCCAGCAGCTGGACGGACAGGAACACTGAAGCTTTCTTT. Its translation is CASSWTDRNTEAFF.

V gene TRBV5-1 combines with J gene TRBJ2-4; 7 bases agree with TRBD2. Germline V gene sequence: CDR1 SGHRS, CDR2 YFSETQ. CDR3 size: 14 residues. V shed 0 bases and J 8 bases; nucleotides not matched to a gene: 5. The CDR3 DNA reads as TGCGCCAGCAGCTTGGACGGGAGCGGGGACATTCAGTACTTC. Residues: CASSLDGSGDIQYF.

This clone was detected a few times. J is TRBJ2-7 and V is TRBV20-1; a weak D match, TRBD1 (6 bases). The V gene lost 2 bases and the J gene lost 6 bases, with 8 bases spanning the gap. Per germline, CDR1 DFQATT and CDR2 SNEGSKA (reference sequence). The CDR3 runs 11 residues. This chain's CDR3 is CSARTGIEQYF. The CDR3 bases are TGCAGTGCTAGAACAGGGATCGAGCAGTACTTC.

The chain employs TRBV11-3 and TRBJ1-2; D gene ambiguous. The length of the CDR3 is 13 residues. Trimming took 0 bases from V and 13 from J, leaving 15 bases between them. Germline CDR1 is SGHNT and CDR2 is YENEEA. CDR3 in DNA: TGTGCCAGCAGCTTAGAGACAAACGATCAGTTCACCTTC. It specifies CASSLETNDQFTF.

The CDR3 DNA follows: TGTGCCAGCAGCGCCCCGGACAGGGGACGCGAGCAGTACTTC. It translates to CASSAPDRGREQYF. The V and J genes are TRBV7-9 and TRBJ2-7; 9 bases line up with TRBD1. Germline V gene lookup returns CDR1 SEHNR and CDR2 FQNEAQ (reference sequence). There are 14 residues in the CDR3. The V segment lost 5 bases and the J segment 6 bases; nucleotides outside the gene matches: 8. Full variable domain (outside the CDR3, taken from reference TRBV7-9 and TRBJ2-7): DTGVSQNPRHKITKRGQNVTFRCDPISEHNRLYWYRQTLGQGPEFLTYFQNEAQLEKSRLLSDRFSAERPKGSFSTLEIQRTEQGDSAMYLCASSAPDRGREQYFGPGTRLTVT.

This clone showed up just a few times. V usage is TRBV5-1 and J usage is TRBJ2-5; 11 bases align to TRBD2. The germline V gene encodes CDR1 SGHRS and CDR2 YFSETQ. This CDR3 spans 20 amino acids. V was clipped by 0 bases and J by 4 bases; unmatched bases: 17. CDR3 in amino acids: CASSLGLAGGQGVAAETQYF. The CDR3 nucleotides read TGCGCCAGCAGCTTGGGGCTAGCGGGGGGCCAAGGGGTCGCGGCAGAGACCCAGTACTTC.

V and J are TRBV25-1 and TRBJ2-1; 15 nucleotides agree with TRBD2. Germline CDR1 is MGHDK and CDR2 is SYGVNS. There are 16 residues in the CDR3. The V segment lost 4 bases and the J segment 4 bases; nucleotides outside the gene matches: 2. DNA for the CDR3: TGTGCCAGCAGTGGGACTAGCGGGGGGGTTTACAATGAGCAGTTCTTC. Protein sequence: CASSGTSGGVYNEQFF.

The rearrangement links TRBV6-4 to TRBJ2-1, with a possible D match to TRBD2 (7 bases). The CDR3 extends over 14 amino acids. In germline, CDR1 is MRHNA, CDR2 SNTAGT. With 5 bases removed from V and 9 bases from J, the gap between germline ends came to 17 bases. This CDR3 reads CASSPQGGAVEQFF. CDR3 nucleotides: TGTGCCAGCAGTCCACAGGGAGGGGCGGTTGAGCAGTTCTTC.

This chain links TRBV7-9 with TRBJ2-5, with D possibly TRBD2 on 6 matching bases. CDR1 SEHNR and CDR2 FQNEAQ come from the germline V gene (reference sequence). The CDR3 has 14 amino acids. V shed 2 bases and J shed 6 bases, with 13 bases lying between them. CDR3: CASSLPGGIQTQYF. CDR3 DNA: TGTGCCAGCAGCTTACCCGGCGGGATCCAGACCCAGTACTTC. Full variable domain (missing parts from reference TRBV7-9 and TRBJ2-5): DTGVSQNPRHKITKRGQNVTFRCDPISEHNRLYWYRQTLGQGPEFLTYFQNEAQLEKSRLLSDRFSAERPKGSFSTLEIQRTEQGDSAMYLCASSLPGGIQTQYFGPGTRLLVL.

The chain combines TRBV10-2 with TRBJ1-5, with D perhaps TRBD1 (6 bases). Germline CDR1 WSHSY, CDR2 SAAADI. V was trimmed by 3 bases and J by 6 bases, leaving 6 bases between them. The CDR3 is 12 amino acids. The CDR3 is CASSEGGQPQHF. DNA of the CDR3: TGCGCCAGCAGTGAAGGGGGTCAGCCCCAGCATTTT.

The CDR3 spells CAISGDSSYEQYF. The CDR3 DNA is TGTGCCATCAGCGGGGACTCCTCCTACGAGCAGTACTTC. V and J are TRBV10-3 and TRBJ2-7; TRBD2 might be the D (6 bases). Germline CDR1 reads ENHRY; CDR2 reads SYGVKD. V lost 6 bases, J lost 0 bases, and 9 bases lay in between. The CDR3 loop spans 13 amino acids.

This rearrangement joins TRBV29-1 to TRBJ1-1, with no clear D. The V end lost 4 bases, the J end lost 3 bases, and 6 bases lay between the germline ends. The germline V gene encodes CDR1 SQVTM and CDR2 ANQGSEA. The CDR3 is 11 amino acids. This chain's CDR3 is CSVGGYTEAFF. The CDR3 DNA follows: TGCAGCGTTGGAGGGTACACTGAAGCTTTCTTT.

Only a few counts were recorded for this clone. The chain joins TRBV27 to TRBJ2-7, with D unclear. Germline V gives CDR1 MNHEY, CDR2 SMNVEV (reference sequence). The CDR3 is 15 amino acids. With 0 bases removed from V and 1 base from J, the gap between germline ends came to 10 bases. The chain's CDR3 is CASSLSPFGSYEQYF. The CDR3 DNA reads as TGTGCCAGCAGTTTATCCCCATTCGGGTCCTACGAGCAGTACTTC.

The chain recombines TRBV4-1 with TRBJ2-1, with 7 bases matching TRBD1. J lost 3 bases, V lost 4 bases, and 9 bases had no gene match. From germline, CDR1 is MGHRA and CDR2 YSYEKL. The CDR3 consists of 16 residues. CDR3 coding DNA: TGCGCCAGCAGCCCCCTCGGACAGGCTAACTACAATGAGCAGTTCTTC. As protein: CASSPLGQANYNEQFF.

This chain joins TRBV6-1 and TRBJ1-1; possible D gene TRBD1, 5 bases. Germline lookup yields CDR1 MNHNS and CDR2 SASEGT. The CDR3 is 11 amino acids. The germline V and J ends were trimmed by 9 bases and 1 base, with 6 bases remaining between them. The CDR3 reads CASTGNTEAFF. For the CDR3, the DNA is TGTGCCAGTACAGGGAACACTGAAGCTTTCTTT.

This clone occurred once. J is TRBJ1-2 and V is TRBV6-5, with 7 bases lining up with TRBD1. Trimming at V came to 2 bases and at J to 0 bases, leaving 3 bases not matched to a gene. Germline loops: CDR1 MNHEY, CDR2 SVGAGI. The CDR3 spans 15 residues. The CDR3 coding sequence is TGTGCCAGCAGTTACAGGGGGCGAGCTAACTATGGCTACACCTTC. Encoded protein: CASSYRGRANYGYTF.